Below are 12 T cell receptor beta chains sequenced from a single sample in a study of blood T cells in healthy people across ages. Primers used in a second PCR of about 7 to 11 cycles were a sample-barcoded 5' primer and a J-beta primer mix. MiXCR was run by TCRdb on the 5' RACE reads, yielding one entry per CDR3 protein. Found here are 550,000 to 600,000 distinct CDR3 sequences, 40% to 50% of them singletons; the top ten hold 20% to 25%. Sequenced sample: blood. These receptors were collected from an elderly man in good health.

The V call is TRBV11-1, the J call TRBJ2-3; D is unclear. The CDR3 loop spans 16 amino acids. The germline V and J ends were trimmed by 1 base and 3 bases, with 14 bases remaining between them. Germline V gene lookup returns CDR1 SGHAT and CDR2 FQDESV (reference sequence). CDR3: CASSLGLTAETDTQYF. Written as DNA, the CDR3 is TGTGCCAGCAGCTTAGGTCTTACGGCCGAAACAGATACGCAGTATTTT.

V is TRBV6-5 and J is TRBJ1-2; D gene uncertain. Trimming pared 2 bases from V and 1 base from J, leaving 14 bases between. CDR1 is MNHEY and CDR2 is SVGAGI in the germline V gene. The CDR3 runs to 16 residues. Here the CDR3 reads CASSYTPSGYNYGYTF. CDR3 sequence (DNA): TGTGCCAGCAGTTACACCCCGTCCGGGTATAACTATGGCTACACCTTC.

In the case of this clonotype: One end of the junction fails to match germline, which may point to a read error. The chain is built from TRBV15 and TRBJ2-1, with 12 bases identical to TRBD2. Germline V gene sequence: CDR1 LNHNV, CDR2 YYDKDF (reference sequence). This CDR3 has 14 residues. CDR3 bases: TGTGCCACCAGGCAGACTAGCGGGGGAAATGGGCAGTTCTTC. It yields the protein CATRQTSGGNGQFF. Full variable domain (remainder filled in from reference TRBV15 and TRBJ2-1): DAMVIQNPRYQVTQFGKPVTLSCSQTLNHNVMYWYQQKSSQAPKLLFHYYDKDFNNEADTPDNFQSRRPNTSFCFLDIRSPGLGDTAMYLCATRQTSGGNGQFFGPGTRLTVL.

This clonotype was seen a handful of times. The V and J genes are TRBV6-5 and TRBJ2-7, with D perhaps TRBD2 (5 bases). CDR3 length: 16 amino acids. The V and J ends lost 7 bases and 2 bases respectively, with 21 bases between them. CDR1 is MNHEY and CDR2 is SVGAGI in the germline V gene. CDR3 in amino acids: CASTPTRRVGTYEQYF. CDR3 sequence (DNA): TGTGCCAGCACCCCAACTCGGCGGGTCGGAACCTACGAGCAGTACTTC.

V is TRBV29-1 and J is TRBJ2-1; no definite D call. With 3 bases removed from V and 4 bases from J, the gap between germline ends came to 7 bases. Germline CDR1 SQVTM, CDR2 ANQGSEA. CDR3 length: 12 residues. CDR3 coding DNA: TGCAGCGTTGATCAGACTTACAATGAGCAGTTCTTC. It specifies CSVDQTYNEQFF.

The chain uses TRBV7-2 and TRBJ1-6, with TRBD1 identical over 7 bases. After removal of 5 bases from V and 11 bases from J, the junction contained 9 bases not matched to a gene. The CDR3 spans 14 residues. Germline V CDR1 and CDR2: SGHTA, FQGNSA. The CDR3 sequence: CASSVGTVRAPLHF. In DNA form, the CDR3 reads TGTGCCAGCAGCGTCGGGACAGTCAGGGCACCCCTCCACTTT.

This clonotype was seen more than once but under ten times. V gene TRBV3-1 combines with J gene TRBJ2-4, with 13 positions matching TRBD2. The better agreement between TRBJ2-7 and the DNA end casts doubt on the J call. This CDR3 has 17 amino acids. CDR1 and CDR2 (germline): LGHDT, YNNKEL (reference sequence). In DNA form, the CDR3 reads TGTGCCAGCAGCCCACTCTTGGGGACTAGCGGGATTCGCGAGCAGTACTTC. Its protein product is CASSPLLGTSGIREQYF.

The V gene is TRBV6-1, the J gene TRBJ2-1; D may be TRBD2 (7 bases). The J call may be in error: the DNA end matches TRBJ2-7 better. Germline V gene lookup returns CDR1 MNHNS and CDR2 SASEGT. CDR3 length: 15 residues. Here the CDR3 DNA reads TGTGCCAGCAGTTTATCCGGGGGGCCCTACAATGAGCAGTACTTC. This encodes CASSLSGGPYNEQYF.

The CDR3 nucleotides read TGTGCCAGCAGCTTAACCCACCGCCCTCCCAAGTCCTACAATGAGCAGTTCTTC. Translation gives CASSLTHRPPKSYNEQFF. The chain joins TRBV7-9 to TRBJ2-1; D gene ambiguous. The germline V and J ends were trimmed by 2 bases and 1 base, with 18 bases remaining between them. The CDR3 is 18 residues long. Germline CDR1 and CDR2: SEHNR and FQNEAQ (reference sequence).

Only a few counts were recorded for this clonotype. V is TRBV4-1 and J is TRBJ1-2, with D uncertain. V was pared by 0 bases and J by 2 bases, with 10 bases between. CDR3 length equals 15 residues. CDR1 MGHRA and CDR2 YSYEKL come from the germline V gene. This CDR3 reads CASSQDGRGNYGYTF. The CDR3 DNA follows: TGCGCCAGCAGCCAAGATGGCCGGGGAAACTATGGCTACACCTTC.

V gene TRBV7-9 combines with J gene TRBJ2-5; D is undetermined. Germline loops: CDR1 SEHNR, CDR2 FQNEAQ (reference sequence). CDR3 length: 13 amino acids. V lost 1 base and J lost 2, with 5 bases in between. The CDR3 loop reads CASSLVQQETQYF. The CDR3 DNA follows: TGTGCCAGCAGCTTAGTACAGCAAGAGACCCAGTACTTC.

A few counts support this clonotype. The genes are TRBV15 and TRBJ2-5, with 8 bases fitting TRBD2. Germline V CDR1 and CDR2: LNHNV, YYDKDF (reference sequence). This CDR3 region has 14 residues. V lost 8 bases and J lost 4; bases outside the gene matches: 9. In nucleotides, the CDR3 is TGTGCCACCGCCAGCGGGAGAGGATTAGAGACCCAGTACTTC. Protein sequence: CATASGRGLETQYF.